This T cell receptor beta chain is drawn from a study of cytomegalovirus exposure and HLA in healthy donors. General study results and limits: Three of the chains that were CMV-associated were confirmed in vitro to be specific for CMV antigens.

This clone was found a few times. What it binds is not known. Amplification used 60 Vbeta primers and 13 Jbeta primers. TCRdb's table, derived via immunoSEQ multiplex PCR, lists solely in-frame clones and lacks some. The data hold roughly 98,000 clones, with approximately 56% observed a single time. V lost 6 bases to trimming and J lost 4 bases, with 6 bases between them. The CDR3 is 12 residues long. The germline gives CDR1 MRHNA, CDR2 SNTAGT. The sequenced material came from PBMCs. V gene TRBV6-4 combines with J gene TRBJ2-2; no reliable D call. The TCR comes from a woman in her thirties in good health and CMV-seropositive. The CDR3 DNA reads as TGTGCCAGCAGGGAGAGCACCGGGGAGCTGTTTTTT. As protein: CASRESTGELFF.